The rows below give T cell receptor beta chains drawn from one sample of a study of spatial heterogeneity in lung cancer. TCRdb re-called the 5' RACE reads through MiXCR, storing one row per CDR3 protein. The sample carries about 18,000 distinct CDR3 sequences, roughly a fifth recorded once. The specimen comprised PBMCs, sampled at surgery. The receptors come from a male donor with early-stage non-small cell lung cancer. Each CDR3 is given with its conserved first and last residue. Each record gives: J gene, V gene, CDR3 length, D gene, clone size, CDR3 DNA, CDR3 protein. D genes are given only for firm matches. Not all rows give a size; the values are once, few, many and, for expanded clones, a class.

TRBJ1-1,TRBV19,13,.,many,TGTGCCAGTAGTATGACGGAATACACTGAAGCTTTCTTT,CASSMTEYTEAFF
TRBJ2-7,TRBV3-1,16,TRBD1,many,TGTGCCAGCAGCCACGACAGGGGTGGGTATTCCTACGAGCAGTACTTC,CASSHDRGGYSYEQYF
TRBJ2-2,TRBV5-1,15,TRBD2,.,TGCGCCAGCAGCTCCGGGACTAGTACAGTCGGGGAGCTGTTTTTT,CASSSGTSTVGELFF
TRBJ2-7,TRBV12-3/TRBV12-4,14,TRBD2,many,TGTGCCAGCAGCCCGCGGGGGACCGCCTACGAGCAGTACTTC,CASSPRGTAYEQYF
TRBJ2-2,TRBV11-2,17,TRBD1,.,TGTGCCAGCAGCTCAATTGGGGGGACAGGCTACACCGGGGAGCTGTTTTTT,CASSSIGGTGYTGELFF
TRBJ1-2,TRBV29-1,14,TRBD1,many,TGCAGCGTGGGGACAGTAGAGTCTTTCTACGGCTACACCTTC,CSVGTVESFYGYTF
TRBJ1-4,TRBV11-1,14,.,many,TGTGCCAGCAGCTTCGGGCCGTACAATGAAAAACTGTTTTTT,CASSFGPYNEKLFF
TRBJ2-7,TRBV7-9,14,.,many,TGTGCCAGCAAGAGTTCGGGGGAGAATCGCGAGCAGTACTTC,CASKSSGENREQYF
TRBJ2-5,TRBV5-1,16,TRBD2,.,TGCGCCAGCAGCTTCGAGATAGCGGGGCAGCAAGAGACCCAGTACTTC,CASSFEIAGQQETQYF
TRBJ1-3,TRBV7-9,13,.,many,TGTGCCAGCAGTCAGGCCTCCGGAAACACCATATATTTT,CASSQASGNTIYF
TRBJ2-6,TRBV7-3,17,.,.,TGTGCCAGCAGCCCGCCCCCGGCAGGGGATGGGGCCAACGTCCTGACTTTC,CASSPPPAGDGANVLTF
TRBJ2-5,TRBV27,12,.,.,TGTGCCAGCGAGACAGGCAAAGAGACCCAGTACTTC,CASETGKETQYF
TRBJ2-7,TRBV6-5,13,.,medium-sized,TGTGCCAGCAAGTTGGAGGGGCGGCTAGTGCAGTACTTC,CASKLEGRLVQYF
TRBJ1-4,TRBV4-1,15,.,.,TGCGCCAGCAGCCAAGAAAACGCTCTGGCGGGAAAACTGTTTTTT,CASSQENALAGKLFF
TRBJ1-5,TRBV5-3,18,.,few,TGTGCCAGAAGCAATGCCGGGACCGACTCTTTCAGCAATCAGCCCCAGCATTTT,CARSNAGTDSFSNQPQHF
TRBJ1-2,TRBV30,13,TRBD1,few,TGTGCCTGGAGCCGACAGGGGGCTATCGGCTACACCTTC,CAWSRQGAIGYTF
TRBJ2-6,TRBV5-1,14,.,many,TGCGCCAGCAGCCAGATCTCTGGGGCCAACGTCCTGACTTTC,CASSQISGANVLTF
TRBJ2-2,TRBV10-3,14,.,many,TGTGCCATCAGTGAGGTACAAGACCCTGGGGAGCTGTTTTTT,CAISEVQDPGELFF
TRBJ2-1,TRBV4-2,16,TRBD1,.,TGTGCCAGCAGCCAAGATTCGGACAGGGGGGTCAATGAGCAGTTCTTC,CASSQDSDRGVNEQFF
TRBJ1-1,TRBV7-2,14,.,many,TGTGCCAGCAGCGCCTGGGACGGCAACACTGAAGCTTTCTTT,CASSAWDGNTEAFF
TRBJ2-6,TRBV7-8,15,.,.,TGTGCCAGCGGAGACATGAGCTCTGGGGCCAACGTCCTGACTTTC,CASGDMSSGANVLTF
TRBJ1-2,TRBV6-1,14,.,.,TGTGCCAGCGGCCGGACAAAAACTAACTATGGCTACACCTTC,CASGRTKTNYGYTF
TRBJ1-1,TRBV29-1,13,TRBD1,medium-sized,TGCAGCGTTGGAGGAGGACAGGGGGGAGAAGCTTTCTTT,CSVGGGQGGEAFF
TRBJ1-1,TRBV29-1,12,.,.,TGCAGCTACGAGGGTATGAACACTGAAGCTTTCTTT,CSYEGMNTEAFF
TRBJ2-7,TRBV29-1,13,.,.,TGCAGCGTTGAAGATTCCGAGGGAAGGGAGCAGTACTTC,CSVEDSEGREQYF
TRBJ2-3,TRBV9,14,.,.,TGTGCCAGCAGCGTAGGTGCCGATCCAGATACGCAGTATTTT,CASSVGADPDTQYF